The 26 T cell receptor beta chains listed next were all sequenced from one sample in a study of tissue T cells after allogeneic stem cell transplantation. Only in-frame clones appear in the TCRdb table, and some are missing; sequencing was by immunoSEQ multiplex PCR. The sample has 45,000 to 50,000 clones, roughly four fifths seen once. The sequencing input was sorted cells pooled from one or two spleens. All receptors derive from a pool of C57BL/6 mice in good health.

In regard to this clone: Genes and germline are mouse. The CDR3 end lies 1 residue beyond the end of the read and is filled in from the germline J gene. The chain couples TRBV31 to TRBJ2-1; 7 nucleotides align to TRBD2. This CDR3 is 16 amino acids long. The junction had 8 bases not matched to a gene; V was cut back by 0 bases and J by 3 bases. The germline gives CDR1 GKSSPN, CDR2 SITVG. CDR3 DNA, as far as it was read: TGTGCCTGGAGTCTGGGGACTGTCAGCCTCTATGCTGAGCAGTTC. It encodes CAWSLGTVSLYAEQF. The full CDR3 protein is CAWSLGTVSLYAEQFF.

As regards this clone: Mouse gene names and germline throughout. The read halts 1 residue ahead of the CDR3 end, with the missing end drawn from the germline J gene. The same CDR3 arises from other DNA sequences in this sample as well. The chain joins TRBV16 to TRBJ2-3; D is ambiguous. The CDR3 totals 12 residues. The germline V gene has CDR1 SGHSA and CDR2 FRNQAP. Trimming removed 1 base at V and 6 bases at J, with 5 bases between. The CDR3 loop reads CASSLVEETLYF. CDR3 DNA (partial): TGTGCAAGCAGCTTAGTTGAGGAAACGCTGTAT. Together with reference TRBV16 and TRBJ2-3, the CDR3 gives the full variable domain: NAGVIQTPRHKVTGKGQEATLWCEPISGHSAVFWYRQTIVQGLEFLTYFRNQAPIDDSGMPKERFSAQMPNQSHSTLKIQSTQPQDSAVYLCASSLVEETLYFGSGTRLTVL.

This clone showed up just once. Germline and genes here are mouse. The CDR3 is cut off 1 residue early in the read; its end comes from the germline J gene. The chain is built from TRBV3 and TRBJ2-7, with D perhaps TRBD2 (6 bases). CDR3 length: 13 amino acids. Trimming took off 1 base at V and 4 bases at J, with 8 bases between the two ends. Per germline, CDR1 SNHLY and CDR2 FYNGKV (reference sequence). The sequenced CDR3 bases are TGTGCCAGCAGCTTAGGGGGGGATTATGAACAGTAC. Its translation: CASSLGGDYEQY. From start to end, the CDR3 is CASSLGGDYEQYF.

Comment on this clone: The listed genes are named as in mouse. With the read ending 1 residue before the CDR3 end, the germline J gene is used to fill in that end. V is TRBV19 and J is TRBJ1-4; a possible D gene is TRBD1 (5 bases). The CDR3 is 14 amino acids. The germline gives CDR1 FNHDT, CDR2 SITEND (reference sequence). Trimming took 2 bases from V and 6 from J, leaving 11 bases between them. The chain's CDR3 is CASSIQGRDERLFF. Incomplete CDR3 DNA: TGTGCCAGCAGTATCCAGGGAAGAGACGAAAGATTATTT.

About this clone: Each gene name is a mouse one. Incomplete CDR3 DNA: TGTGCCAGCAGTTTAGATGGGACAGAAACGCTGTAT. Translated: CASSLDGTETLY. The full CDR3 sequence reads CASSLDGTETLYF. This chain links TRBV15 with TRBJ2-3, with D uncertain. The read terminates 1 residue before the CDR3 end, so the remaining end is supplied by the germline J gene. In germline, CDR1 is SGHND, CDR2 FRSKSL. V was clipped by 1 base and J by 4 bases, with 6 bases between them. There are 13 residues in the CDR3.

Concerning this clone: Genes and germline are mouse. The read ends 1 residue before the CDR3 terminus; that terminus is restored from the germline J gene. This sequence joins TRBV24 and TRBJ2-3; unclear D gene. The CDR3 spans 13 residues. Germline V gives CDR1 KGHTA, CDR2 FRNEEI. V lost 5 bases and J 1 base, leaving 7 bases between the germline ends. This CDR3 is CASSRLGAETLYF. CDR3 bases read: TGTGCCAGCAGTAGGCTGGGTGCAGAAACGCTGTAT.

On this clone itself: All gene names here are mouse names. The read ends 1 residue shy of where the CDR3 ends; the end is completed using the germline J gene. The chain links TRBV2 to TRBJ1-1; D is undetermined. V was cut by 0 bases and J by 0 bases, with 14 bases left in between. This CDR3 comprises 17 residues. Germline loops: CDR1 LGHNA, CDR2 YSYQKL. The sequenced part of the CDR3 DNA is TGTGCCAGCAGCCAAGAGATGGGGAGTGGGGCAAACACAGAAGTCTTC. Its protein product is CASSQEMGSGANTEVF. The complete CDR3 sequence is CASSQEMGSGANTEVFF.

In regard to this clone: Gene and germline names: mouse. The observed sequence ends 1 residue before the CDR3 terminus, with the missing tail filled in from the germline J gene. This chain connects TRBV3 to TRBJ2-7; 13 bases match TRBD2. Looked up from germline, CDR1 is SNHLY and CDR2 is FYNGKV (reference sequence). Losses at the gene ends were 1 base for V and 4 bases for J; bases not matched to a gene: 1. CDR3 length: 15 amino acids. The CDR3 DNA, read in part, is TGTGCCAGCAGCTTAGTGGGACTGGGGGGGTATGAACAGTAC. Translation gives CASSLVGLGGYEQY. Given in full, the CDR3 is CASSLVGLGGYEQYF.

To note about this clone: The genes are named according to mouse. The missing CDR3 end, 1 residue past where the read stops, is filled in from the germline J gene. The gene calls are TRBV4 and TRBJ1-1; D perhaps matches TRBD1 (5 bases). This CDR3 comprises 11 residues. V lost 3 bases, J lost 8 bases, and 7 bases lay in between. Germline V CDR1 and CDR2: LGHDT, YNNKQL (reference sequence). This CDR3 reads CASSYRVEVFF. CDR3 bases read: TGTGCCAGCAGCTACAGGGTGGAAGTCTTC.

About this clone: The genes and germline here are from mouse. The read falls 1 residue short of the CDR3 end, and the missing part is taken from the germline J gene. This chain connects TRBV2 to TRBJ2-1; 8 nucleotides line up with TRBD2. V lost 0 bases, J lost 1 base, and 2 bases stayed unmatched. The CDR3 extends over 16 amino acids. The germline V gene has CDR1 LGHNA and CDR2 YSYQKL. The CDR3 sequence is CASSQDWGVNYAEQFF. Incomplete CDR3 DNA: TGTGCCAGCAGCCAAGACTGGGGGGTAAACTATGCTGAGCAGTTC.

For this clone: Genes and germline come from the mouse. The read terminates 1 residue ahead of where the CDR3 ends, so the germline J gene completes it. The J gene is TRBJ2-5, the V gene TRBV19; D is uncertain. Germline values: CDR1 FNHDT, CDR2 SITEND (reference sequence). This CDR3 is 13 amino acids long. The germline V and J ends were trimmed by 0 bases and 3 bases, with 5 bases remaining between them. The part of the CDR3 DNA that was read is TGTGCCAGCAGTATAGATGGACAAGACACCCAGTAC. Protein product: CASSIDGQDTQY. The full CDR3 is CASSIDGQDTQYF.

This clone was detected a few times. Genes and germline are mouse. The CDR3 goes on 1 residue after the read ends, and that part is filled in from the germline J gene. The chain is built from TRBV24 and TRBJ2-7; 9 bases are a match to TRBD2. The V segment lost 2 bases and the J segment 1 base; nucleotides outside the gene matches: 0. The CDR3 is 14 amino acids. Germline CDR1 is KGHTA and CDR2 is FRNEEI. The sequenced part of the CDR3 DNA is TGTGCCAGCAGTCTGGGACTGGGGTCCTATGAACAGTAC. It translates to CASSLGLGSYEQY. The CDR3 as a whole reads CASSLGLGSYEQYF.

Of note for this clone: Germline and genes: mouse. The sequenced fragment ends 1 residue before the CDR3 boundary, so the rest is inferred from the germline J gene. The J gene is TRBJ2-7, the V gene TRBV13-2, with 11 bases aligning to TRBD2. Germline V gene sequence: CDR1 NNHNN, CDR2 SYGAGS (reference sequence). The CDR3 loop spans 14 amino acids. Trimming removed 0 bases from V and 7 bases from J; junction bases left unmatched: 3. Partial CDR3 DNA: TGTGCCAGCGGTGATGTGGACTGGGGGGACGAACAGTAC. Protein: CASGDVDWGDEQY. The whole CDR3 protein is CASGDVDWGDEQYF.

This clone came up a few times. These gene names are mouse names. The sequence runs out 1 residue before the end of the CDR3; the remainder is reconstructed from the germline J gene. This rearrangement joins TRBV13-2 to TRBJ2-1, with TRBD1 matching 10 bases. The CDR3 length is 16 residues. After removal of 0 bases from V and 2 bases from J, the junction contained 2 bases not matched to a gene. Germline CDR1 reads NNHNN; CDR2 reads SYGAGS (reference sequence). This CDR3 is CASGDAGTGDYAEQFF. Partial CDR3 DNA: TGTGCCAGCGGTGATGCAGGGACAGGGGACTATGCTGAGCAGTTC.

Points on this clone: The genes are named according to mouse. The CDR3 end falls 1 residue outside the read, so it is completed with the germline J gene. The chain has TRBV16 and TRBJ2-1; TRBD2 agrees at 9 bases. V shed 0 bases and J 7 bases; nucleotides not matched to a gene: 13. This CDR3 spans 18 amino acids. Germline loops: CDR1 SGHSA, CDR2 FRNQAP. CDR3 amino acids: CASSLDSGIGGARAEQFF. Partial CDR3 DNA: TGTGCAAGCAGCTTAGATTCGGGGATTGGGGGGGCGCGGGCTGAGCAGTTC.

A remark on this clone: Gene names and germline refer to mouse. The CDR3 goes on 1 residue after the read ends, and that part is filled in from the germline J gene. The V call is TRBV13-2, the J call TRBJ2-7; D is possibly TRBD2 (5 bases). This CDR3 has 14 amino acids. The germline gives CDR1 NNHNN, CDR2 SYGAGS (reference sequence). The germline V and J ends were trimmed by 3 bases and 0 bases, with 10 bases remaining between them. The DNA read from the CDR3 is TGTGCCAGCGGTGGGACTAAAAGCTCCTATGAACAGTAC. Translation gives CASGGTKSSYEQY. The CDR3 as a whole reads CASGGTKSSYEQYF.

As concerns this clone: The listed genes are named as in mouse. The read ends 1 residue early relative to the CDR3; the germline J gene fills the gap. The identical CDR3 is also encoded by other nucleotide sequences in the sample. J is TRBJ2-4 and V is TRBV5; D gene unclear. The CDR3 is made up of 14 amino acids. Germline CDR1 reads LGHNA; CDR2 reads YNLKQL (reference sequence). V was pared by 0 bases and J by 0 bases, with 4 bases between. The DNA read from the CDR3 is TGTGCCAGCAGCCAAGAAGGCAGTCAAAACACCTTGTAC. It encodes CASSQEGSQNTLY. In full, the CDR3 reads CASSQEGSQNTLYF.

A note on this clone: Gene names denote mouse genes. This CDR3 is CAWSLTGGSQDTQYF. CDR3 DNA, as far as it was read: TGTGCCTGGAGTCTAACTGGGGGGTCCCAAGACACCCAGTAC. The chain combines TRBV31 with TRBJ2-5, with 9 nucleotides matching TRBD2. From the germline J gene comes the end of the CDR3, since the read stops 1 residue before it. CDR1 GKSSPN and CDR2 SITVG come from the germline V gene. The CDR3 runs to 15 residues. Germline trimming cut 0 bases from V and 2 bases from J; bases unmatched to any gene: 3.

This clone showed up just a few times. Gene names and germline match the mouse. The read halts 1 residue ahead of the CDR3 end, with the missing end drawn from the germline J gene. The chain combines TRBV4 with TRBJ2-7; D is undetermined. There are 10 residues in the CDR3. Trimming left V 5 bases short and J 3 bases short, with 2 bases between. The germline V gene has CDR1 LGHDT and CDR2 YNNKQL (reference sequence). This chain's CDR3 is CASSLYEQYF. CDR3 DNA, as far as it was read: TGTGCCAGCAGCCTCTATGAACAGTAC.

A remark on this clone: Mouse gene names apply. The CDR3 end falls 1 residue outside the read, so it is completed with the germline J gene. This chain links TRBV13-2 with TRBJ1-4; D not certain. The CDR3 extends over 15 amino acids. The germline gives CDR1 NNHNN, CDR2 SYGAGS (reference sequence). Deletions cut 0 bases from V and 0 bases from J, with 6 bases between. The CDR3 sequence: CASGDASISNERLFF. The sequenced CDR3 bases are TGTGCCAGCGGTGATGCCTCAATTTCCAACGAAAGATTATTT.

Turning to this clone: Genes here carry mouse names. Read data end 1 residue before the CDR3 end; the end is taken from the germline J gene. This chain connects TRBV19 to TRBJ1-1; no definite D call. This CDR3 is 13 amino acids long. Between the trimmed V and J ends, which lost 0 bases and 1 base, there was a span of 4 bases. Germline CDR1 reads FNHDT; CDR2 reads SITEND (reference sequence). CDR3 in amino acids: CASSIDRNTEVFF. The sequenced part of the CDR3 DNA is TGTGCCAGCAGTATAGACAGAAACACAGAAGTCTTC.

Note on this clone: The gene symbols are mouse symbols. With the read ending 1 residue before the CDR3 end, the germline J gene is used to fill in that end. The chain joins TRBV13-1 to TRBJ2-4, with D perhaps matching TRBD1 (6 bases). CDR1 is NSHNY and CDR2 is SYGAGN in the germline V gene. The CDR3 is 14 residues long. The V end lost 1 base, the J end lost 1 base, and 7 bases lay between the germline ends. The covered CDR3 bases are TGTGCCAGCAGTGATCGACAGGGTCAAAACACCTTGTAC. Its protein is CASSDRQGQNTLY. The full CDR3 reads CASSDRQGQNTLYF.

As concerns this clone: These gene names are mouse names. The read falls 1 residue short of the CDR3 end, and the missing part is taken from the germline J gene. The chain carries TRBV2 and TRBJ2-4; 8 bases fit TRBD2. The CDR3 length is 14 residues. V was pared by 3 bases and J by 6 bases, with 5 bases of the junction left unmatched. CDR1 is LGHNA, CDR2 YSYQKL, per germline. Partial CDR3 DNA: TGTGCCAGCAGCCAGAGGACTGGGTGGAACACCTTGTAC. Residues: CASSQRTGWNTLY. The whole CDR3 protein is CASSQRTGWNTLYF.

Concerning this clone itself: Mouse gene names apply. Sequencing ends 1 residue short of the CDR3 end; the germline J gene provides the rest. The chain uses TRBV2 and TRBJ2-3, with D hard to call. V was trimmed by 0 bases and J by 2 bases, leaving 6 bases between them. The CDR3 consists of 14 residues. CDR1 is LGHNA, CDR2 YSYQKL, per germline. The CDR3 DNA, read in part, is TGTGCCAGCAGCCAAGAGTGGGTTGCAGAAACGCTGTAT. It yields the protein CASSQEWVAETLY. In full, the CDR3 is CASSQEWVAETLYF.

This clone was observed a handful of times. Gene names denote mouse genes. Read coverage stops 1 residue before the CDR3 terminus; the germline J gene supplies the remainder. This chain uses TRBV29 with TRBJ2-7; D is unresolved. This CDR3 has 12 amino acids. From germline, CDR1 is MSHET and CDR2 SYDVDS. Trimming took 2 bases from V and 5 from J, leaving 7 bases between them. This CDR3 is CASSLMGDEQYF. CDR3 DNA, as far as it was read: TGTGCTAGCAGTTTAATGGGAGATGAACAGTAC.

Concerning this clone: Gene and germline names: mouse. Partial CDR3 DNA: TGTGCCAGCAGCCCCCGGGGGAGAGGAGACACCCAGTAC. Translation gives CASSPRGRGDTQY. In full, the CDR3 is CASSPRGRGDTQYF. This rearrangement joins TRBV3 to TRBJ2-5; D might be TRBD1 or TRBD2, each matching 5 bases. The CDR3 end falls 1 residue outside the read, so it is completed with the germline J gene. The CDR3 consists of 14 residues. V gave up 5 bases and J gave up 5 bases, with 14 bases separating them. Germline V gives CDR1 SNHLY, CDR2 FYNGKV (reference sequence).